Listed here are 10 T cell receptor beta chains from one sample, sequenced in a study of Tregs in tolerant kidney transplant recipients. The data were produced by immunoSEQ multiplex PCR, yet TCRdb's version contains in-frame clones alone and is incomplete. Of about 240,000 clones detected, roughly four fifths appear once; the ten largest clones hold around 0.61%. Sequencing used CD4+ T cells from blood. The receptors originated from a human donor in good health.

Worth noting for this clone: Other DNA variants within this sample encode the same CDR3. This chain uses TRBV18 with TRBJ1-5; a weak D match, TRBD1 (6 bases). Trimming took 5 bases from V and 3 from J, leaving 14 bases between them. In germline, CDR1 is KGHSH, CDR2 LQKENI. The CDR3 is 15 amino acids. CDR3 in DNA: TGTGCCAGCTCAGCTGGGGGGCACGACAATCAGCCCCAGCATTTT. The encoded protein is CASSAGGHDNQPQHF.

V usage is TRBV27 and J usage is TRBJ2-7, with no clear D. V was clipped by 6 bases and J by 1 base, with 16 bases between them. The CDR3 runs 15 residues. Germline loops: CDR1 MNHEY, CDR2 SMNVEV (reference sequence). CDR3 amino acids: CASRGERARSYEQYF. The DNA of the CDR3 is TGTGCCAGCAGGGGCGAGCGAGCTCGATCCTACGAGCAGTACTTC.

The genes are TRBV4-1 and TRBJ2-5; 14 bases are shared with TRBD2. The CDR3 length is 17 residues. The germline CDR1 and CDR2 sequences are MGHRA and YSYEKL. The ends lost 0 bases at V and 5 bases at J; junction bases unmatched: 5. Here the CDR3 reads CASSQDGTSGGRETQYF. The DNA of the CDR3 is TGCGCCAGCAGCCAAGATGGGACTAGCGGGGGTCGGGAGACCCAGTACTTC.

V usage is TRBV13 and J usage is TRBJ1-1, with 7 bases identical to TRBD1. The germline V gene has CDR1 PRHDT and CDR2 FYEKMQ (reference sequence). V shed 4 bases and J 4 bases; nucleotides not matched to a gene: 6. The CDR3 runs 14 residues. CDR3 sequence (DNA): TGTGCCAGCAGCTCGTTCCGGGACAGCACTGAAGCTTTCTTT. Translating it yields CASSSFRDSTEAFF. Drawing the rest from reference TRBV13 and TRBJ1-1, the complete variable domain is AAGVIQSPRHLIKEKRETATLKCYPIPRHDTVYWYQQGPGQDPQFLISFYEKMQSDKGSIPDRFSAQQFSDYHSELNMSSLELGDSALYFCASSSFRDSTEAFFGQGTRLTVV.

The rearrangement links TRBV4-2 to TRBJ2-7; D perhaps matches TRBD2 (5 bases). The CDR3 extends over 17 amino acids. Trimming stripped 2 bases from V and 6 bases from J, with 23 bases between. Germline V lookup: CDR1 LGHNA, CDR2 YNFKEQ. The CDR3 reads CASSQPPQVGAYSEQYF. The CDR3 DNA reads TGTGCCAGCAGCCAACCGCCTCAAGTGGGAGCCTATTCCGAGCAGTACTTC.

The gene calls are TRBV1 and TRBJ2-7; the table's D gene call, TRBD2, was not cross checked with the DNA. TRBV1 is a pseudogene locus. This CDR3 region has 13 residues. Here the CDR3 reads CTSSCSTSYKQYF. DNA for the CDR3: TGCACCAGCAGCTGCTCGACTAGCTACAAGCAGTACTTC.

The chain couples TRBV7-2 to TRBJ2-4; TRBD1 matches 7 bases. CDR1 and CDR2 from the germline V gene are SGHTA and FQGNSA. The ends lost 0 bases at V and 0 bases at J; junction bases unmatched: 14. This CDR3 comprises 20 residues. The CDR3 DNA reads TGTGCCAGCAGCTTAGCCCTGGAGACAGGGACCTCTCTAGCCAAAAACATTCAGTACTTC. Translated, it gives CASSLALETGTSLAKNIQYF. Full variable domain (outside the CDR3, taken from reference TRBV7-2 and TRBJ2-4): GAGVSQSPSNKVTEKGKDVELRCDPISGHTALYWYRQSLGQGLEFLIYFQGNSAPDKSGLPSDRFSAERTGGSVSTLTIQRTQQEDSAVYLCASSLALETGTSLAKNIQYFGAGTRLSVL.

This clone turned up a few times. CDR3 sequence: CASSLDRRAHEQYF. The CDR3 region has the DNA TGTGCCAGCAGCTTAGATAGAAGGGCCCACGAGCAGTACTTC. V is TRBV11-2 and J is TRBJ2-7; unclear D gene. Germline lookup yields CDR1 SGHAT and CDR2 FQNNGV. The CDR3 has 14 residues. Trimming took 0 bases from V and 5 from J, leaving 11 bases between them.

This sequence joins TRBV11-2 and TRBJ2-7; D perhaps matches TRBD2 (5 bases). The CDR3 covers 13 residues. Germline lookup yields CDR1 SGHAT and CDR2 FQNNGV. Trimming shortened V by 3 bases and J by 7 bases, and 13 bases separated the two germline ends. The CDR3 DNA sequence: TGTGCCAGCAGCTTCTCAATACTAGGGGAGCAGTACTTC. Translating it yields CASSFSILGEQYF.

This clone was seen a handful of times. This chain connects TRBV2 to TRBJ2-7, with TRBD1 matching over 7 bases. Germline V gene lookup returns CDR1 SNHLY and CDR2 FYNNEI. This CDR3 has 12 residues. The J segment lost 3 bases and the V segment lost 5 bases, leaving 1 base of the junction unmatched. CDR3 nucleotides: TGTGCCAGCAGTCGGGACAGCTACGAGCAGTACTTC. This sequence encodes CASSRDSYEQYF.